A single sample gave rise to the 31 T cell receptor beta chains below, sequenced in a study of cytomegalovirus exposure and HLA in healthy donors. PCR primers comprised 60 Vbeta and 13 Jbeta primers. This table comes from immunoSEQ multiplex PCR, and its TCRdb copy is limited to in-frame clones, with some not included. The sample comprises about 150,000 clones, about 85% of which are singletons, and 3.5% rests with the top ten. The sample was PBMCs. The receptor set was obtained from a human donor in good health.

The chain recombines TRBV27 with TRBJ2-1, with TRBD2 identical over 10 bases. V trimming: 4 bases; J trimming: 6 bases; junction bases outside the gene matches: 12. CDR1 is MNHEY, CDR2 SMNVEV, per germline (reference sequence). The CDR3 is 17 amino acids. CDR3: CASSSIELAGPANEQFF. The CDR3, as DNA: TGTGCCAGCAGTTCGATTGAACTAGCGGGACCTGCCAATGAGCAGTTCTTC.

This rearrangement joins TRBV5-4 to TRBJ2-3, with TRBD2 identical over 15 bases. Trimming removed 3 bases from V and 0 bases from J; junction bases left unmatched: 8. Germline CDR1 reads SGHNT; CDR2 reads YYREEE (reference sequence). The CDR3 is 19 residues long. CDR3 amino acids: CASSSLRTSGGASTDTQYF. CDR3 DNA sequence: TGTGCCAGCAGCTCCCTTAGGACTAGCGGGGGGGCTAGCACAGATACGCAGTATTTT.

This clone was seen only a few times. The J gene is TRBJ2-7, the V gene TRBV5-6, with D perhaps TRBD1 (6 bases). The CDR3 is 13 amino acids. Per the germline V gene, CDR1 is SGHDT and CDR2 is YYEEEE. The V gene lost 4 bases and the J gene lost 1 base, with 9 bases spanning the gap. CDR3 nucleotides: TGTGCCAGCAGCCGACAGGTATCCTACGAGCAGTACTTC. This sequence encodes CASSRQVSYEQYF.

This clone has just one count. The gene calls are TRBV5-4 and TRBJ1-2, with D possibly being TRBD1 (5 bases). This CDR3 has 15 residues. Trimming left V 3 bases short and J 8 bases short, with 20 bases between. The germline V gene has CDR1 SGHNT and CDR2 YYREEE (reference sequence). CDR3 sequence (DNA): TGTGCCAGCAGCTGGGCCGGCCTCCAGGGAACAGGCTACACCTTC. Amino acid sequence: CASSWAGLQGTGYTF.

This rearrangement joins TRBV7-2 to TRBJ2-3; 7 positions match TRBD2. The CDR3 is 16 amino acids. J gave up 2 bases and V 6 bases, and 11 bases lay outside the gene matches. Germline V CDR1 and CDR2: SGHTA, FQGNSA. The CDR3 nucleotides are TGTGCCAGCAGGGCGGTGGGGACTACGGCCACAGATACGCAGTATTTT. Translating it yields CASRAVGTTATDTQYF.

This clone was observed a handful of times. This rearrangement joins TRBV6-1 to TRBJ1-1, with 7 bases identical to TRBD1. V shed 4 bases and J 4 bases; nucleotides not matched to a gene: 9. This CDR3 has 15 amino acids. Germline-derived CDR1 and CDR2 are MNHNS and SASEGT. DNA of the CDR3: TGTGCCAGCAGTGCTTCTCTACAGGGGCTCACTGAAGCTTTCTTT. Its translation is CASSASLQGLTEAFF.

This sequence joins TRBV10-1 and TRBJ2-3; weak D call: TRBD1 (5 bases). Germline loops: CDR1 WNHNN, CDR2 SYGVQD (reference sequence). V gave up 7 bases and J gave up 3 bases, with 11 bases separating them. The CDR3 is 13 residues long. The CDR3 region has the DNA TGCGCCAGCATGGTTCCAGGGACAGATACGCAGTATTTT. It is translated as CASMVPGTDTQYF.

The table lists this clone with a few counts. The rearrangement links TRBV5-1 to TRBJ1-2; D possibly corresponds to TRBD1 (5 bases). Germline assignment: CDR1 SGHRS and CDR2 YFSETQ. Trimming took off 4 bases at V and 8 bases at J, with 21 bases between the two ends. There are 15 residues in the CDR3. The CDR3 nucleotides are TGCGCCAGCAGCCCTGGGACTTTTCCGGCCTGGGGCTACACCTTC. Its protein product is CASSPGTFPAWGYTF.

The chain combines TRBV7-8 with TRBJ1-3; D is undetermined. The CDR3 covers 19 residues. V was pared by 1 base and J by 4 bases, with 23 bases between. The germline V gene has CDR1 SGHVS and CDR2 FQNEAQ. Written as DNA, the CDR3 is TGTGCCAGCAGCTTAGTACCCCAAGGTCCAGGCGGCGGGGGAAACACCATATATTTT. Encoded protein: CASSLVPQGPGGGGNTIYF.

The chain has TRBV6-6 and TRBJ2-7, with 7 bases identical to TRBD1. CDR1 MNHNY and CDR2 SVGAGI come from the germline V gene (reference sequence). The CDR3 is made up of 15 amino acids. The ends lost 8 bases at V and 3 bases at J; junction bases unmatched: 13. The CDR3 sequence: CASGAEWDSFYEQYF. CDR3 DNA: TGTGCCAGCGGAGCCGAGTGGGACAGTTTCTACGAGCAGTACTTC.

The chain links TRBV5-1 to TRBJ2-2; 9 bases align to TRBD2. The CDR3 extends over 16 amino acids. Germline trimming cut 0 bases from V and 1 base from J; bases unmatched to any gene: 1. Germline V lookup: CDR1 SGHRS, CDR2 YFSETQ. The CDR3 DNA reads TGCGCCAGCAGCTTGGCTAGCGGGAAGAACACCGGGGAGCTGTTTTTT. Its protein is CASSLASGKNTGELFF.

This clone has more than one count but fewer than ten. The V and J genes are TRBV30 and TRBJ1-3, with D possibly matching TRBD1 (6 bases). Germline V gene data show CDR1 as GTSNPN and CDR2 as SVGIG (reference sequence). This CDR3 spans 15 amino acids. The V end was cut by 2 bases, the J end by 2 bases, with 13 bases between. CDR3 DNA: TGTGCCTGGAGTACCGCCCAGGGGCCTGGAAACACCATATATTTT. This encodes CAWSTAQGPGNTIYF.

Of note for this clone: Other nucleotide sequences in the sample specify the same CDR3. The V gene is TRBV5-1, the J gene TRBJ2-7, with a weak D call TRBD1 (6 bases). CDR1 and CDR2 (germline): SGHRS, YFSETQ. This CDR3 has 14 residues. V was cut by 0 bases and J by 2 bases, with 9 bases left in between. The CDR3 nucleotides are TGCGCCAGCAGCTTGGACCCAGGGGCCTACGAGCAGTACTTC. Its translation is CASSLDPGAYEQYF.

V and J are TRBV9 and TRBJ2-1, with D perhaps TRBD1 (5 bases). The CDR3 is made up of 14 amino acids. Germline V CDR1 and CDR2: SGDLS, YYNGEE. The V gene lost 1 base and the J gene lost 7 bases, with 12 bases spanning the gap. The CDR3 sequence is CASSVRTNSNEQFF. CDR3 coding DNA: TGTGCCAGCAGCGTAAGGACAAACTCGAATGAGCAGTTCTTC.

The chain has TRBV28 and TRBJ2-1, with 10 bases fitting TRBD2. The germline gives CDR1 MDHEN, CDR2 SYDVKM. Losses at the gene ends were 5 bases for V and 6 bases for J; bases not matched to a gene: 13. The CDR3 length is 17 residues. The CDR3 spells CASSPSSLAGVRNEQFF. CDR3 sequence (DNA): TGTGCCAGCAGTCCGAGCTCTCTAGCGGGAGTCCGCAATGAGCAGTTCTTC.

This clone showed up just once. The CDR3 DNA reads TGTGCCAGCAGCTTGGACAAGTACACAGATACGCAGTATTTT. Translated, it gives CASSLDKYTDTQYF. V gene TRBV5-4 combines with J gene TRBJ2-3; D gene uncertain. Germline V gene lookup returns CDR1 SGHNT and CDR2 YYREEE (reference sequence). Deletions cut 0 bases from V and 2 bases from J, with 7 bases between. This CDR3 has 14 residues.

The chain is built from TRBV27 and TRBJ2-1, with 8 positions matching TRBD2. CDR3 length equals 16 residues. Per the germline V gene, CDR1 is MNHEY and CDR2 is SMNVEV (reference sequence). The trim removed 6 bases at V and 8 bases at J, leaving 15 bases unmatched. The CDR3 sequence is CASRAGGWGSIDEQFF. DNA for the CDR3: TGTGCCAGCAGGGCGGGGGGATGGGGTAGCATCGATGAGCAGTTCTTC.

The chain is built from TRBV6-1 and TRBJ2-1; perhaps TRBD2 as D (5 bases). Germline V gene lookup returns CDR1 MNHNS and CDR2 SASEGT. The CDR3 contains 14 residues. Trimming removed 3 bases from V and 7 bases from J, with 13 bases in between. As DNA, the CDR3 is TGTGCCAGCAGTGATACGGGGTCCCAAAATGAGCAGTTCTTC. Translation gives CASSDTGSQNEQFF.

The chain is built from TRBV6-1 and TRBJ2-5, with D perhaps TRBD2 (6 bases). In germline, CDR1 is MNHNS, CDR2 SASEGT. Trimming removed 6 bases at V and 5 bases at J, with 16 bases between. The CDR3 length is 14 residues. CDR3 residues: CASSLRLGVETQYF. CDR3 nucleotide sequence: TGTGCCAGCAGCCTCCGACTAGGGGTGGAGACCCAGTACTTC.

The chain has TRBV7-9 and TRBJ2-7, with 8 bases fitting TRBD2. CDR3 length: 16 residues. Germline lookup yields CDR1 SEHNR and CDR2 FQNEAQ (reference sequence). The ends lost 0 bases at V and 2 bases at J; junction bases unmatched: 6. The CDR3 loop reads CASSLAAGGFTYEQYF. CDR3 in DNA: TGTGCCAGCAGCTTAGCGGCGGGGGGATTCACCTACGAGCAGTACTTC.

This clone was counted between two and nine times. This chain joins TRBV25-1 and TRBJ2-7; tentative D call: TRBD1 (5 bases). V dropped 7 bases and J dropped 3 bases, with 10 bases sitting between them. Germline loops: CDR1 MGHDK, CDR2 SYGVNS. This CDR3 is built from 12 residues. The CDR3 DNA sequence: TGTGCCAGCACCCAGACAGACTACGAGCAGTACTTC. Translation: CASTQTDYEQYF.

The chain uses TRBV7-2 and TRBJ1-1; tentatively, D is TRBD1 (6 bases). CDR1 SGHTA and CDR2 FQGNSA come from the germline V gene. Trimming took off 1 base at V and 3 bases at J, with 6 bases between the two ends. CDR3 length equals 13 residues. The CDR3 nucleotides read TGTGCCAGCAGCTTAGACAGGGACACTGAAGCTTTCTTT. Protein: CASSLDRDTEAFF.

The chain couples TRBV28 to TRBJ2-7; perhaps TRBD1 as D (5 bases). The CDR3 consists of 12 residues. From germline, CDR1 is MDHEN and CDR2 SYDVKM. Trimming left V 3 bases short and J 3 bases short, with 6 bases between. DNA of the CDR3: TGTGCCAGCAGTTTCGACAGCTACGAGCAGTACTTC. Its protein is CASSFDSYEQYF.

The V call is TRBV6-6, the J call TRBJ1-1; 11 bases fit TRBD1. CDR3 size: 11 residues. J lost 10 bases, V lost 8 bases, and 3 bases had no gene match. Germline CDR1 reads MNHNY; CDR2 reads SVGAGI (reference sequence). The CDR3 DNA follows: TGTGCCAGCCAGGACAGGGGGCGAGCTTTCTTT. Residues: CASQDRGRAFF.

There are a few counts of this clone. The gene calls are TRBV5-6 and TRBJ1-1; possibly TRBD1 for D (5 bases). Germline CDR1 and CDR2: SGHDT and YYEEEE. V lost 4 bases, J lost 0 bases, and 10 bases lay in between. CDR3 length equals 14 residues. CDR3 DNA: TGTGCCAGCAGCCCAGGGTCCATGAACACTGAAGCTTTCTTT. Translated: CASSPGSMNTEAFF.

The chain carries TRBV7-9 and TRBJ2-3, with 12 positions matching TRBD1. J lost 4 bases, V lost 3 bases, and 8 bases had no gene match. This CDR3 region has 17 residues. From germline, CDR1 is SEHNR and CDR2 FQNEAQ (reference sequence). CDR3 coding DNA: TGTGCCAGCAGCTTCACTTCCGGGACAGGGGGCTCAGATACGCAGTATTTT. Translation: CASSFTSGTGGSDTQYF.

This clone was counted a single time. This sequence joins TRBV19 and TRBJ2-7, with TRBD1 matching 7 bases. The V segment lost 10 bases and the J segment 0 bases; nucleotides outside the gene matches: 12. CDR3 length: 15 residues. Germline assignment: CDR1 LNHDA and CDR2 SQIVND (reference sequence). CDR3 nucleotides: TGTGCCACTAGAACGGCCCCAGGGGGCTCCTACGAGCAGTACTTC. Translating it yields CATRTAPGGSYEQYF.

This clone was recorded a few times. The genes are TRBV6-5 and TRBJ1-1; TRBD1 matches 8 bases. This CDR3 has 15 amino acids. The junction had 10 bases not matched to a gene; V was cut back by 6 bases and J by 4 bases. CDR1 is MNHEY and CDR2 is SVGAGI in the germline V gene. The CDR3 DNA follows: TGTGCCAGCAGCCCATCAACAGGGGGAGGCACTGAAGCTTTCTTT. Residues: CASSPSTGGGTEAFF.

The rearrangement links TRBV7-2 to TRBJ2-1; the D is unclear. The germline gives CDR1 SGHTA, CDR2 FQGNSA. Trimming cost V 5 bases and J 8 bases, with 10 bases left between them. The CDR3 is made up of 12 amino acids. DNA for the CDR3: TGTGCCAGCAGCCTTTATGACTATGAGCAGTTCTTC. It translates to CASSLYDYEQFF.

This clone turned up a few times. The chain uses TRBV4-3 and TRBJ2-7; the D gene is possibly TRBD2 (6 bases). Per the germline V gene, CDR1 is LGHNA and CDR2 is YSLEER. Trimming removed 0 bases at V and 2 bases at J, with 14 bases between. This CDR3 is 16 amino acids long. CDR3 loop: CASSQERSGGTYEQYF. Here the CDR3 DNA reads TGCGCCAGCAGCCAAGAGAGAAGCGGAGGGACCTACGAGCAGTACTTC.

The J gene is TRBJ1-5, the V gene TRBV27, with 9 bases lining up with TRBD1. Germline V gives CDR1 MNHEY, CDR2 SMNVEV (reference sequence). The CDR3 covers 12 residues. V gave up 8 bases and J gave up 5 bases; unmatched junction bases: 1. The CDR3 region has the DNA TGTGCCAGCCGACAGGGGGATCAGCCCCAGCATTTT. Translated: CASRQGDQPQHF.